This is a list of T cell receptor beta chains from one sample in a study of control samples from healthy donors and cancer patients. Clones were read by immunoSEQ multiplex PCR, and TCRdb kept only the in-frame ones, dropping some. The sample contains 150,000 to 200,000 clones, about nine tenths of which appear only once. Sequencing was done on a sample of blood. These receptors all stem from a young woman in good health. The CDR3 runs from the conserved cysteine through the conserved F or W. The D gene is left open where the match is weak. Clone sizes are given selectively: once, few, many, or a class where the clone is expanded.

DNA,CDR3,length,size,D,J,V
TGTGCCAGCAGTTTAGGACTAGGTTCCTACGAGCAGTACTTC,CASSLGLGSYEQYF,14,.,TRBD2,TRBJ2-7,TRBV28
TGCAGTGGGTCCTACAATGAGCAGTTCTTC,CSGSYNEQFF,10,.,.,TRBJ2-1,TRBV20-1
TGTGCTAGTGGTTTGGACGGCAATCAGCCCCAGCATTTT,CASGLDGNQPQHF,13,.,.,TRBJ1-5,TRBV12-5
TGCAGCGTTGAACGTACAGTTAGCTCTGGGGCCAACGTCCTGACTTTC,CSVERTVSSGANVLTF,16,.,.,TRBJ2-6,TRBV29-1
TGTGCCTGGAAGTTGGCTCGGAATAATTCACCCCTCCACTTT,CAWKLARNNSPLHF,14,.,.,TRBJ1-6,TRBV30
TGTGCCAGCAGGGACAGGGTAGGGACTGAAGCTTTCTTT,CASRDRVGTEAFF,13,.,TRBD1,TRBJ1-1,TRBV6-4
TGTGCCAGCAGTTTATCCGGGACAGGGAATTACAATGAGCAGTTCTTC,CASSLSGTGNYNEQFF,16,.,TRBD1,TRBJ2-1,TRBV28
TGTGCCAGCAGCTTAGGGGGGGCCCTTAACACTGAAGCTTTCTTT,CASSLGGALNTEAFF,15,.,.,TRBJ1-1,TRBV13
TGTGCCAGCAGTTACGTACAGGGTTACGAGCAGTACTTC,CASSYVQGYEQYF,13,.,.,TRBJ2-7,TRBV6-5
TGCAGTGGTCTAGCGGCCTACGAGCAGTACTTC,CSGLAAYEQYF,11,.,TRBD2,TRBJ2-7,TRBV20-1
TGTGCCAGCACGGACAATAACTATGGCTACACCTTC,CASTDNNYGYTF,12,.,.,TRBJ1-2,TRBV6-5
TGCAGCGTTGAATACAGGAACTATGGCTACACCTTC,CSVEYRNYGYTF,12,.,.,TRBJ1-2,TRBV29-1
TGTGCCACCAGTGATGAACAGGAAAATCAGCCCCAGCATTTT,CATSDEQENQPQHF,14,.,.,TRBJ1-5,TRBV24-1
TGTGCCAGCAGTTTAGGGGGGGGTCAGCCCCAGCATTTT,CASSLGGGQPQHF,13,.,.,TRBJ1-5,TRBV27
TGTGCCAGCAGTGACTCGGACACAGATACGCAGTATTTT,CASSDSDTDTQYF,13,.,.,TRBJ2-3,TRBV6-4
TGTGCCAGCAGCTTAGCTCAGACTTATAATTCACCCCTCCACTTT,CASSLAQTYNSPLHF,15,.,.,TRBJ1-6,TRBV7-2
TGTGCCAGCAGCCCGGACAGGTACTATGGCTACACCTTC,CASSPDRYYGYTF,13,.,TRBD1,TRBJ1-2,TRBV28
TGTGCCAGTAGTATACGCCAGGGCAGCAATCAGCCCCAGCATTTT,CASSIRQGSNQPQHF,15,.,.,TRBJ1-5,TRBV19
TGTGCCACCAGTGATACCGGGACGGTATATGGCTACACCTTC,CATSDTGTVYGYTF,14,once,.,TRBJ1-2,TRBV24-1
TGTGCCAGCAGTTTACCCGGCTATGGCTACACCTTC,CASSLPGYGYTF,12,.,.,TRBJ1-2,TRBV12-3/TRBV12-4
TGTGCCAGCAGCCGGACAGGGGGTCAGCCCCAGCATTTT,CASSRTGGQPQHF,13,.,TRBD1,TRBJ1-5,TRBV6-5
TGTGCCAGCAGCCAAGAACGGGGCTATGGCTACACCTTC,CASSQERGYGYTF,13,.,.,TRBJ1-2,TRBV4-2
TGTGCCAGCAGCTCGACAGGGGGCGCGGACAAAAACATTCAGTACTTC,CASSSTGGADKNIQYF,16,.,TRBD1,TRBJ2-4,TRBV14
TGTGCCAGCAGACGCGGACAGATTGAGGAAAAACTGTTTTTT,CASRRGQIEEKLFF,14,.,.,TRBJ1-4,TRBV27
TGTGCCAGCAGCGTATCCAGGGGGTCCTACGAGCAGTACTTC,CASSVSRGSYEQYF,14,.,TRBD1,TRBJ2-7,TRBV9
TGTGCCAGCAGCCGAACAGGGGATGGCTACACCTTC,CASSRTGDGYTF,12,.,TRBD1,TRBJ1-2,TRBV3-1/TRBV3-2
TGTGCCAGCAGCTTAGGTAGGGGCTACGAGCAGTACTTC,CASSLGRGYEQYF,13,.,.,TRBJ2-7,TRBV11-1
TGTGCCAGCAGTAGGGCAGGGGGCCACGAGCAGTACTTC,CASSRAGGHEQYF,13,few,TRBD1,TRBJ2-7,TRBV25-1
TGCGCCAGCAGCCAAGTCGGGACCCAAGAGACCCAGTACTTC,CASSQVGTQETQYF,14,.,.,TRBJ2-5,TRBV4-1
TGTGCCAGCAGCGATGAGGGGGCTAGCTCCTACAATGAGCAGTTCTTC,CASSDEGASSYNEQFF,16,.,TRBD1,TRBJ2-1,TRBV7-9
TGTGCCAGCAGTTTGGGGAACTACGAGCAGTACTTC,CASSLGNYEQYF,12,.,.,TRBJ2-7,TRBV28
TGTGCCACCAGCAGAGCGAGGGGGCCCCAAGAGACCCAGTACTTC,CATSRARGPQETQYF,15,.,TRBD1,TRBJ2-5,TRBV15
TGTGCCAGTAGTATTACCGCAACTAATGAAAAACTGTTTTTT,CASSITATNEKLFF,14,.,.,TRBJ1-4,TRBV19
TGCGCCAGCAGCCCGACTCCAAGCTCCTACAATGAGCAGTTCTTC,CASSPTPSSYNEQFF,15,.,.,TRBJ2-1,TRBV5-1
TGTGCCAGCAGAACCACAGGGGGCACTGAAGCTTTCTTT,CASRTTGGTEAFF,13,.,TRBD1,TRBJ1-1,TRBV6-6
TGTGCCAGCAGCGCCGGGACAGGGGACAATGAGCAGTTCTTC,CASSAGTGDNEQFF,14,once,TRBD1,TRBJ2-1,TRBV7-9
TGCGCCAGCAGCTTGGAGGGAGGGAACACCGGGGAGCTGTTTTTT,CASSLEGGNTGELFF,15,.,.,TRBJ2-2,TRBV5-1
TGCGCCAGCAGCCAAGGGGGGCAGGGTGGGAACTATGGCTACACCTTC,CASSQGGQGGNYGYTF,16,.,.,TRBJ1-2,TRBV4-1
TGTGCTAGTGGGGCTCTCACTGAAGCTTTCTTT,CASGALTEAFF,11,.,.,TRBJ1-1,TRBV12-5
TGTGCCAGCAGCCGACAGGGGGGTGCCTACGAGCAGTACTTC,CASSRQGGAYEQYF,14,.,TRBD1,TRBJ2-7,TRBV3-1/TRBV3-2
TGTGCCACCAGTGACCCAGACACTCCGAATCAGCCCCAGCATTTT,CATSDPDTPNQPQHF,15,.,.,TRBJ1-5,TRBV24-1
TGTGCCATCAGCGGGGGCCAGGCCTACGAGCAGTACTTC,CAISGGQAYEQYF,13,.,TRBD2,TRBJ2-7,TRBV2
TGTGCCAGCAGCACCGGACAGCTCTTAGGGTATGGCTACACCTTC,CASSTGQLLGYGYTF,15,.,.,TRBJ1-2,TRBV28
TGTGCCAGCAGTTCCCGGGACAGTAACTATGGCTACACCTTC,CASSSRDSNYGYTF,14,.,TRBD1,TRBJ1-2,TRBV27
TGTGCCAGCAGCTTATATAGGGACAGTCACTATGGCTACACCTTC,CASSLYRDSHYGYTF,15,.,TRBD1,TRBJ1-2,TRBV7-3